This T cell receptor beta chain was profiled in a study of cytomegalovirus exposure and HLA in healthy donors (TCRdb year 2017). Concerning the study at large: An earlier analysis of some 500 of the donors reported roughly 300 Gb of sequence data and approximately 110 million unique TCR beta sequences from about 179 million T cells. An early release covering about 600 HLA-typed donors comprised about 300 gigabases of sequencing data and approximately 85 million unique TCR sequences. The genetic ancestry cluster associated with self-reported Caucasian donors included about 84% of the 300 to 400 genotyped donors. The study aimed to test whether signatures of past pathogen exposure could be identified by cataloging public T cell receptors. The study profiled the T cell repertoires of 500 to 800 subjects by immunosequencing and related them to cytomegalovirus serostatus. A separate validation cohort of 90 to 150 different subjects was used in addition to the approximately 610-subject first cohort. The study combined high-throughput TCR immunosequencing, statistical association of individual TCRs with disease status, and machine learning to predict cytomegalovirus infection status. A later analysis re-analyzed previously published TCR beta repertoires from 666 donors and added high-resolution HLA genotyping to study TCR occurrence patterns. In the later analysis, no new phenotypic data were used to find candidate immune exposures; instead, reliance was placed on TCR beta sequences and their occurrence across donors. To decide whether each TCR beta V gene segment behaved as functional or pseudogenic, an earlier analysis of approximately 620 of the donors relied on high-throughput TCR beta sequencing. Donor age, sex, ethnicity and CMV serostatus were collected together with the repertoire data. Genome-wide SNP genotypes for about 55% of the roughly 670 donors were used in a later genetic analysis, which treated that subset as a discovery cohort. Every repertoire in the discovery cohort had been generated on one and the same sequencing platform. Both class I and class II loci were covered by HLA typing, at four-digit resolution. The number of typed donors differed by locus: 629-630 for A, B, C, DRB1 and DQB1; some 500 for DQA1; around 610 for DPA1; and some 470 for DPB1. Several DR-DQ haplotypes were handled as single units for association and clustering, since linkage in the cohort was strong. Among over 350 genotyped donors of the cohort, an average of 235,054 unique TCR beta nucleotide sequences were sequenced per donor, around 20% of them non-productive.

About this clone: Its antigen remains undetermined. There are no base qualities to consult, and no much larger clone falls within one base.

Beyond this particular receptor, the publication reports: In a later analysis, TCR association rates were found to vary across HLA loci, with the most associated TCRs seen for DRB1 alleles and the fewest for HLA-C alleles. A later analysis associated some 17,000 TCR beta sequences with specific HLA alleles at a false discovery rate of 0.05. According to a later analysis, parvovirus B19, influenza, CMV and Epstein-Barr virus appeared linked to several top co-occurrence clusters. Compared with equally common non-associated chains, HLA-associated TCR beta chains in a later analysis were more clonally expanded and had lower generation probabilities. In the study, 150 to 200 TCR beta chains were listed as associated with cytomegalovirus. A group of highly shared sequence variants was considered likely to be a technical artifact of the sequencing pipeline. A further reported finding was that TCR beta sequences accurately predicted the HLA-A and HLA-B alleles for most subjects in the first cohort. Linkage disequilibrium might explain the correlated functional status among segregating V segments, but an unknown experimental factor could not be excluded. For the cohort, immune exposure information was limited to CMV serostatus. Most TCR sequences were observed very rarely across donors, whereas some public TCRs were present in many individuals. In an earlier analysis of approximately 590 of the donors, most TCR beta V segments were observed in productive rearrangements about 87% or about 30% of the time, broadly matching IMGT annotations. When HLA alleles, especially DR and DQ, strongly co-occurred, attributing TCR associations to individual alleles was difficult. Because counts were too low, roughly 18 rarely observed V segments, including chromosome 9 orphons, were left out of the earlier analysis of 500 to 650 of the donors. V-gene and J-gene trimming of TCR beta chains was associated with a missense DCLRE1C variant in a later genetic analysis, and the association was replicated in an independent cohort. The classifier was reported to diagnose cytomegalovirus status with high specificity and sensitivity in both the original and validation cohorts. In this cohort, only TCR beta chains were sequenced, and detectable features were limited by the absence of alpha or paired-chain data. The 87-base-pair reads could not distinguish some IMGT-functional V segments, including TRBV6-2 and TRBV6-3, so those segments were excluded. Sequencing depth was assumed to be roughly uniform across donors in the presence/absence analyses, though that assumption may not hold. According to a later analysis, most CMV-associated TCR beta chains appeared to be HLA-restricted, and the HLA associations seemed to be driven largely by CMV exposure. A later genetic analysis reported fewer N-insertions in productive TCRs among donors in an Asian-associated ancestry cluster than the approximately 670-donor mean. The authors suggested that the approach could potentially be generalized to other disease states and immunological phenotypes. In vitro tests confirmed that three of the cytomegalovirus-associated TCR beta chains recognize cytomegalovirus antigens. Because HLA typing was missing for some donors at each locus, association tests included only the typed subset.

The cohort consisted of 600 to 700 healthy bone marrow donors. Cohort members were all nominally healthy when sampled, although unrecorded immune exposures were likely present. The donor tested CMV seropositive and was one of the 289 seropositive cohort members. Each donor provided a peripheral blood sample, and peripheral blood mononuclear cells were used for TCR beta sequencing. Genomic DNA was extracted from the blood cell samples with the Qiagen DNeasy Blood Extraction Kit. The germline V gene sets CDR1 to SGHTA and CDR2 to FQGTGA. The CDR3 covers 15 residues, taking in both the cysteine and the phenylalanine. Here the CDR3 DNA is all that survives: 45 bases in frame from base 1. Trimmed from V: 5 bases; trimmed from J: 4 bases; junction bases lacking a gene match: 8. The library relied on the immunoSEQ multiplex PCR assay. For the multiplex PCR, a mixture combining 60 forward primers for TCR Vbeta segments and 13 reverse primers for TCR Jbeta segments was used. The CDR3 region of rearranged TCR beta genes was amplified from genomic DNA by a multiplex PCR assay. The amplified TCR beta libraries were sequenced on the Illumina HiSeq System as 87-base-pair reads. As for the authors' bioinformatics: Across the roughly 640 repertoires, a later analysis counted roughly 84 million unique TCR beta chains, roughly 11 million of which were shared by at least two donors. Raw reads were error-corrected and collapsed into unique sequences with a nearest-neighbor algorithm that merged closely related sequences to remove PCR and sequencing errors. V, D and J gene segments were assigned by aligning CDR3 sequences to IMGT reference sequences. For a sequence to be retained, a match of at least six nucleotides to both a V gene segment and a J gene segment was required. Rearrangements were called productive when the CDR3 lacked stop codons and stayed in frame with V and J; all others were non-productive. CDR3 was defined by IMGT convention, running from the second conserved V-encoded cysteine to the conserved J-encoded phenylalanine. The earlier analysis of 500 to 650 of the donors excluded any sequence lacking an unambiguous match to a single V gene segment. In an earlier analysis of approximately 590 of the donors, a V segment was called functional when productive rearrangements were above 56.7%, and segregating when the standard deviation between donors exceeded 5%. A statistical classification framework was developed to diagnose cytomegalovirus status using the catalog of TCR beta chain sequences. In a later analysis, V and J genes were assigned by comparing TCR nucleotide sequences against IMGT/GENE-DB human TR gene sequences. In a later analysis, CDR3 sequences and most-parsimonious VDJ recombination scenarios were assigned using the TCRdist pipeline. In a later analysis, each TCR beta chain was defined by its CDR3 amino acid sequence together with its V-gene family, and reads lacking a unique V-gene family were excluded. In a later analysis, 500 to 700 highly shared, low-generation-probability nucleotide sequences were removed to address suspected cross-contamination and a sequencing artifact. In a later analysis, a clonal expansion index was calculated for each public chain from normalized within-repertoire ranks of inferred template counts. Generation probabilities in a later analysis came from a VDJ recombination model fitted to out-of-frame rearrangements, and those results were checked against IGoR. In a later analysis, hypergeometric tests were used to score TCR-TCR, TCR-HLA and TCR-CMV co-occurrence, with a repertoire-size bias correction applied to TCR pairs. False discovery rates were estimated in a later analysis by permuting HLA or CMV assignments 20 times. A later analysis grouped co-occurring TCRs with DBSCAN, adding TCRdist sequence similarity when clustering within HLA-allele-positive subsets. Co-occurrence clustering excluded repertoires with fewer than 30,000 or more than 120,000 public chains, plus five with anomalous nucleotide sharing. TCRdb retrieved this table from immuneACCESS and kept in-frame rearrangements only. Not all clones are present; in checked studies, unresolved V genes account for under half, and no reason is known for the remainder. The V and J calls and clone size are taken from that table; D and trimming were inferred from the DNA. Across this sample there are about 110,000 clones, with 82% seen only once. Of the sample, less than 3.5% is held by the ten largest clones.

The sequenced sample consisted of PBMCs. This clonotype was obtained from a man between 25 and 39 years old in good health and CMV-seropositive. Recombination connected TRBV7-3 to TRBJ2-3, and TRBD1 aligns with 8 junction nucleotides. Here is the DNA: TGTGCCAGCAGCCCGGGGACAGGTGGCCCAGATACGCAGTATTTT. This translates into CASSPGTGGPDTQYF.